This TCR beta chain emerged from a study of OX40 agonist ivuxolimab in advanced cancers. Study at large: A diagnosis of hepatocellular carcinoma, melanoma, renal cell or head and neck cancer was present in dose-escalation patients.

Produced via immunoSEQ multiplex PCR; TCRdb's table is partial and in-frame only. The sample includes 100,000 or so clones, 95% to 97% of them seen just once. Comment on this clone: The antigen remains undetermined.

This CDR3 contains 17 residues. General study results and limits: There was clonal expansion of CD4+ and CD8+ blood T cells by week 6 at 0.1 to 3.0 mg/kg.

The material was CD4+ or CD8+ T cells sorted from blood, obtained in a trial of the OX40 agonist ivuxolimab. This receptor was identified in an adult with an advanced solid tumor such as melanoma, head and neck, liver or kidney cancer. This chain connects TRBV1 to TRBJ2-3; the D call TRBD1 from the table was never checked on the DNA. TRBV1 is assigned pseudogene status. The CDR3, as DNA: TGCACCAGCAGCCACCCCCACCCCAGGGGGGCCTCGGATACGCAGTATTTT. This encodes CTSSHPHPRGASDTQYF.